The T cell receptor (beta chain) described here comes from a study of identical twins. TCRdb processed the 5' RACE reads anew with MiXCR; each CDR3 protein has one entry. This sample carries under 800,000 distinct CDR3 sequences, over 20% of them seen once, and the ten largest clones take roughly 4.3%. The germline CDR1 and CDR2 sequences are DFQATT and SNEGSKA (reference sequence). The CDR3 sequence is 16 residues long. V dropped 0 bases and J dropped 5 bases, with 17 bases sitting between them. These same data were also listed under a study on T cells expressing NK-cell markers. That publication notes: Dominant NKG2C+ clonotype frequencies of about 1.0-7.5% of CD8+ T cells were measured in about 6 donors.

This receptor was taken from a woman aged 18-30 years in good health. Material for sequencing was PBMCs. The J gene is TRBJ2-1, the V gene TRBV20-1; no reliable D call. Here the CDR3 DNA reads TGCAGTGCTAGAGATGCCCTGAGTAGGGCGAACAATGAGCAGTTCTTC. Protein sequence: CSARDALSRANNEQFF.